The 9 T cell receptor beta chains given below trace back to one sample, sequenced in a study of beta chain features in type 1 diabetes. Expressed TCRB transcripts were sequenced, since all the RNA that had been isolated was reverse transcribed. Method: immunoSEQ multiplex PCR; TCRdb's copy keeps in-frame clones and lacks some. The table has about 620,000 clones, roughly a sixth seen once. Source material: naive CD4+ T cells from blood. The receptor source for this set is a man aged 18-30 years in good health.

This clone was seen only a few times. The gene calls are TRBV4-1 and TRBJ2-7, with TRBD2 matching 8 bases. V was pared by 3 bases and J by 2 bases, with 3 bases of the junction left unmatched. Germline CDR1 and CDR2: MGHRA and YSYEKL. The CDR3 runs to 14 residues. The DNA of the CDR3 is TGCGCCAGCAGCCATGGGACTAGAACCTACGAGCAGTACTTC. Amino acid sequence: CASSHGTRTYEQYF.

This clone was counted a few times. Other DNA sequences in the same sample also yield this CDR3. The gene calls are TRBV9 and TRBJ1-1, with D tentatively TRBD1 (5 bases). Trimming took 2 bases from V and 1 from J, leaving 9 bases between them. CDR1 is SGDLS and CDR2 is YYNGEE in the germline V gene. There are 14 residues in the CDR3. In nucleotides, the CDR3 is TGTGCCAGCAGCGTGGGGAGGGGGAACACTGAAGCTTTCTTT. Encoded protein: CASSVGRGNTEAFF.

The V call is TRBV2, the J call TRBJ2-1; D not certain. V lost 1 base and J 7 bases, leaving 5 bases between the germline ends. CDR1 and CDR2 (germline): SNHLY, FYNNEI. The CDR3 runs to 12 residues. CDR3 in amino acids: CASSEGRNEQFF. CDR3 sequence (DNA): TGTGCCAGCAGTGAAGGGCGGAATGAGCAGTTCTTC.

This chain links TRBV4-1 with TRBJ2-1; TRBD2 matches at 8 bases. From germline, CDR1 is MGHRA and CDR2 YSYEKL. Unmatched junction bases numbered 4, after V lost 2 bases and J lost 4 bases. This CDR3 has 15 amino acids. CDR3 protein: CASSQRTSRYNEQFF. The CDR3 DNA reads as TGCGCCAGCAGCCAAAGGACTAGCAGATACAATGAGCAGTTCTTC.

CDR3 sequence reads: CASRTYSGGEETQYF. DNA for the CDR3: TGTGCCAGCAGGACCTATAGCGGGGGGGAGGAGACCCAGTACTTC. The V and J genes are TRBV6-1 and TRBJ2-5; 11 bases match TRBD2. V trimming: 6 bases; J trimming: 5 bases; junction bases outside the gene matches: 8. From germline, CDR1 is MNHNS and CDR2 SASEGT. The CDR3 runs 15 residues.

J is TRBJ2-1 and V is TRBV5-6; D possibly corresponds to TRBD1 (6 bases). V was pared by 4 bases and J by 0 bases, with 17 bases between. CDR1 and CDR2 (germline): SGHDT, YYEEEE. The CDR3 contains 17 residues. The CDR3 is CASSITGQFSSYNEQFF. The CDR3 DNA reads TGTGCCAGCAGCATAACCGGACAGTTTAGCTCCTACAATGAGCAGTTCTTC.

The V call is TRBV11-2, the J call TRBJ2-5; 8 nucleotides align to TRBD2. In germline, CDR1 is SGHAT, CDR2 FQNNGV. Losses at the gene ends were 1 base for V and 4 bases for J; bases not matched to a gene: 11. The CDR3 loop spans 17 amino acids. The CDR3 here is CASSLVRRAGGGETQYF. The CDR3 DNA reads TGTGCCAGCAGCTTAGTTAGAAGGGCGGGAGGCGGAGAGACCCAGTACTTC.

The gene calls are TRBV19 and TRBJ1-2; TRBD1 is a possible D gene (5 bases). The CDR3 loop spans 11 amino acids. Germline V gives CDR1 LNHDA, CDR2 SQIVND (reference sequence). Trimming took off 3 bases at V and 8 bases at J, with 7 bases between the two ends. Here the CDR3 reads CASSMRGGYTF. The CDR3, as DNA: TGTGCCAGTAGTATGCGGGGCGGCTACACCTTC.

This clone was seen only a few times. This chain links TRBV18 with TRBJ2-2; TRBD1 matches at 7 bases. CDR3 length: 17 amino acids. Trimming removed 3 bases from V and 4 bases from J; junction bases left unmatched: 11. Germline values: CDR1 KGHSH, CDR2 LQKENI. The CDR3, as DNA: TGTGCCAGCTCACCGGAACAGGGGTTTTCGGCCACCGGGGAGCTGTTTTTT. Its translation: CASSPEQGFSATGELFF.